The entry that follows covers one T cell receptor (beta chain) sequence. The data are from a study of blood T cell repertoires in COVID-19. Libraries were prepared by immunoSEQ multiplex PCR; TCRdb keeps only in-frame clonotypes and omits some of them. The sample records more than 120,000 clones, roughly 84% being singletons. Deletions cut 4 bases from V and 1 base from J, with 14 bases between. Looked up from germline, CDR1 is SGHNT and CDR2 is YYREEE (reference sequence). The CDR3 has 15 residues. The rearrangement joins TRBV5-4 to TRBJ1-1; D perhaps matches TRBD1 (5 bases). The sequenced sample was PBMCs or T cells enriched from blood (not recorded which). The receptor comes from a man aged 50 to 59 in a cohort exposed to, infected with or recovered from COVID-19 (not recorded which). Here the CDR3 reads CASSGGGRGNTEAFF. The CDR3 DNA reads TGTGCCAGCAGCGGAGGTGGGAGGGGGAACACTGAAGCTTTCTTT.